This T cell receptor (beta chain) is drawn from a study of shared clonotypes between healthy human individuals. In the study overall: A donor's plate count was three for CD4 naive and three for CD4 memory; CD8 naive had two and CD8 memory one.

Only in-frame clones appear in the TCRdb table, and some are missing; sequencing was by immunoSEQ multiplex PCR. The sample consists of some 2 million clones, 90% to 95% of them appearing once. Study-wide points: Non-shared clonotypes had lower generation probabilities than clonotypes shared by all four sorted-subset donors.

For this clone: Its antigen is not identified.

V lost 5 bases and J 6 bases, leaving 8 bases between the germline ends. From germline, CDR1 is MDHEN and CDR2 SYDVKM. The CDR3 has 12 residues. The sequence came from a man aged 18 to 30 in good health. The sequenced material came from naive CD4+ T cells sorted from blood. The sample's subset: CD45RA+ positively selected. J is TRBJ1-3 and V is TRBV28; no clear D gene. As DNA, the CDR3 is TGTGCCAGCAGTGTTCGGGCAAACACCATATATTTT. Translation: CASSVRANTIYF.